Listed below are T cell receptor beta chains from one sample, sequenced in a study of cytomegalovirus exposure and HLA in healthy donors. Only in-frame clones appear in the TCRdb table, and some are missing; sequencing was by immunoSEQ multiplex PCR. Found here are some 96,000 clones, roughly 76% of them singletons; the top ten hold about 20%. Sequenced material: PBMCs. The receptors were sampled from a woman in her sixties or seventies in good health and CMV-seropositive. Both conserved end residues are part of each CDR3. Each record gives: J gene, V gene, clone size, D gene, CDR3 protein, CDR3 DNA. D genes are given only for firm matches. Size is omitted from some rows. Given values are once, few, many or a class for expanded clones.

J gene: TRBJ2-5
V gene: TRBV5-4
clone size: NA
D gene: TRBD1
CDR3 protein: CASSLVAGGRETQYF
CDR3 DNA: TGTGCCAGCAGCTTGGTCGCAGGGGGAAGGGAGACCCAGTACTTC

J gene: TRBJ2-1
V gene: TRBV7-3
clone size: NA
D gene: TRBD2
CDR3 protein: CASSPGVAGVHNEQFF
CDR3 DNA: TGTGCCAGCAGCCCCGGGGTAGCGGGAGTTCACAATGAGCAGTTCTTC

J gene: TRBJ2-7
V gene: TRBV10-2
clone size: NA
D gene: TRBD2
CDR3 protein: CASKSGSYEQYF
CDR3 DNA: TGCGCCAGCAAAAGCGGGAGTTACGAGCAGTACTTC

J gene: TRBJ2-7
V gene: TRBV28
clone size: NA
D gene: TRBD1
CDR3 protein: CASNGQVEQYF
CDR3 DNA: TGTGCCAGCAACGGACAGGTCGAGCAGTACTTC

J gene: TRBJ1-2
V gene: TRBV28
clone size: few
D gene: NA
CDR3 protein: CATGGYTF
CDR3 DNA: TGTGCCACCGGTGGCTACACCTTC

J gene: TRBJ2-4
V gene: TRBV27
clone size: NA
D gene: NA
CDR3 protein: CASSLRAKNIQYF
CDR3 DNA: TGTGCCAGCAGTCTCAGGGCCAAAAACATTCAGTACTTC

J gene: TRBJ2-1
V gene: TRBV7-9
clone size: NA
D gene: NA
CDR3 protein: CASSELGRGQFF
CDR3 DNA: TGTGCCAGCAGCGAACTTGGTCGGGGGCAGTTCTTC

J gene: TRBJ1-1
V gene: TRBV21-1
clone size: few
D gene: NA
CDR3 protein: CATHNTEAFF
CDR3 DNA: TGTGCCACACATAACACTGAAGCTTTCTTT

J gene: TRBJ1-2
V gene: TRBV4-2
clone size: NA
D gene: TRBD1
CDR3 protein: CASSRQIGTGAGYTF
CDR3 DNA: TGTGCCAGCAGCCGGCAGATTGGGACAGGGGCTGGCTACACCTTC

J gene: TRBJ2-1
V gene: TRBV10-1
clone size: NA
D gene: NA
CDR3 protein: CASSESGALVEQFF
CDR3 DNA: TGCGCCAGCAGTGAGTCGGGAGCCCTAGTAGAGCAGTTCTTC

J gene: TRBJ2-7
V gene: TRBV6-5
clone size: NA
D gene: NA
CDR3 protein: CASSYSEGWDEQYF
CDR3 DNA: TGTGCCAGCAGTTACTCAGAGGGTTGGGACGAGCAGTACTTC

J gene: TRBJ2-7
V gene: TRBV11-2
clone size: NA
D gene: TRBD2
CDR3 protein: CASSLRTSGRHEQYF
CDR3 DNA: TGTGCCAGCAGCTTGAGGACTAGCGGGAGGCACGAGCAGTACTTC

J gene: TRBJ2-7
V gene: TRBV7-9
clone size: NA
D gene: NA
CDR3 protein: CSSSSSELEQYF
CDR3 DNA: TGTTCCAGCAGTTCGAGCGAGTTGGAACAGTACTTC

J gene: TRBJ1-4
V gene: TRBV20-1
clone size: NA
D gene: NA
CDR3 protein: CSGRLGGLFF
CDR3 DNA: TGCAGTGGTCGACTGGGCGGGCTGTTTTTT

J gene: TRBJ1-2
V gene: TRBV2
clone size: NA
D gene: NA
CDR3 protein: CASSTTGSYGYTF
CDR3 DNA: TGTGCCAGCAGCACAACAGGGTCCTATGGCTACACCTTC

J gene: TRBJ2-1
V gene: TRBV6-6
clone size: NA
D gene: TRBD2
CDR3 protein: CASSFSGQQFF
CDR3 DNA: TGTGCCAGCAGCTTTAGCGGGCAGCAGTTCTTC

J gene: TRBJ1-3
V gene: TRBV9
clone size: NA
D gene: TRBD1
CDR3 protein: CASSQTGGAGNTIYF
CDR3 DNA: TGTGCCAGCAGCCAAACAGGGGGCGCCGGAAACACCATATATTTT

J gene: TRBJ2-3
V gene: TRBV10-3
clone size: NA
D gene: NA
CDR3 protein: CAISDIRESQYF
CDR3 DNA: TGTGCCATCAGTGACATCCGGGAATCGCAGTATTTT

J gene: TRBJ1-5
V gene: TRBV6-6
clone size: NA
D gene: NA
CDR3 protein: CASSYRVIGNQPQHF
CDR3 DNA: TGTGCCAGCAGTTACCGGGTTATAGGCAATCAGCCCCAGCATTTT

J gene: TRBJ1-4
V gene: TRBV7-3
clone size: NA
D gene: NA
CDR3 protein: CASSSGQKNEKLFF
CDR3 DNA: TGTGCCAGCAGCTCTGGACAGAAAAATGAAAAACTGTTTTTT

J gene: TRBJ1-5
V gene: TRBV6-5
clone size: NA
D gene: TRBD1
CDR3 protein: CATSQGGSNQPQHF
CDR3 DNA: TGTGCCACCTCCCAGGGGGGCAGCAATCAGCCCCAGCATTTT

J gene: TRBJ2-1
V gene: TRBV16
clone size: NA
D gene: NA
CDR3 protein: CASSQSGDSYNEQFF
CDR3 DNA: TGTGCCAGCAGCCAATCCGGAGACTCATACAATGAGCAGTTCTTC

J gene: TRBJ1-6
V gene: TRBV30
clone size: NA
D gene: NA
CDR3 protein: CAWSVLGGNSPLHF
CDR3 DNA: TGTGCCTGGAGTGTACTAGGTGGGAATTCACCCCTCCACTTT

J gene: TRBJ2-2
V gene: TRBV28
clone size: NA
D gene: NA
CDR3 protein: CASSSPSGKSTGELFF
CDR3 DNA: TGTGCCAGCAGCTCCCCCTCGGGAAAGTCCACCGGGGAGCTGTTTTTT

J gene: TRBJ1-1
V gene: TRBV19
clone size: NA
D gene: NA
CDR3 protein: CASSIGAGGMNTEAFF
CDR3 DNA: TGTGCCAGTAGTATAGGAGCCGGAGGGATGAACACTGAAGCTTTCTTT

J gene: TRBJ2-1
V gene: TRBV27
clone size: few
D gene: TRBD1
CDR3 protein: CASREGQGYGEQFF
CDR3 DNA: TGTGCCAGCAGAGAGGGACAGGGGTATGGTGAGCAGTTCTTC

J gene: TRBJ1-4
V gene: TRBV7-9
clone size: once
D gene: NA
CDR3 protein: CASSLTGGEKLFF
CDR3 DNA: TGTGCCAGCAGCTTAACCGGGGGAGAAAAACTGTTTTTT

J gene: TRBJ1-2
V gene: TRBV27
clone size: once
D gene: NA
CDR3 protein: CASSLEGVSYGYTF
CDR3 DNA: TGTGCCAGCAGTTTAGAGGGGGTATCGTATGGCTACACCTTC

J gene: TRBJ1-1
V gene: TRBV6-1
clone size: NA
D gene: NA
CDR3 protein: CASNSLFTEAFF
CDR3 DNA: TGTGCCAGCAATTCTCTTTTCACTGAAGCTTTCTTT

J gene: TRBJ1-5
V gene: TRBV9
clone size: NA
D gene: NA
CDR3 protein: CASSVDQGGQPQHF
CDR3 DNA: TGTGCCAGCAGCGTAGACCAGGGCGGACAGCCCCAGCATTTT